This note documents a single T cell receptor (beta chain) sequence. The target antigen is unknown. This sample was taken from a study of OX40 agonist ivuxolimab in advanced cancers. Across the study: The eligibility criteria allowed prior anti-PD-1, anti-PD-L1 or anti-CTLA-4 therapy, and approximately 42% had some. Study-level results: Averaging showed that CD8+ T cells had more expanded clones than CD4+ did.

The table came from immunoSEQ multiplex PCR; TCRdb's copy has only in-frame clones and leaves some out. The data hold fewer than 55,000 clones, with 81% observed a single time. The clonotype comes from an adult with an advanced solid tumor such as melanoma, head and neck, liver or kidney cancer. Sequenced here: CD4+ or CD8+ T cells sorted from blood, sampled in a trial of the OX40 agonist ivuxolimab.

Here the CDR3 reads CASSHLGPYEKLFF. DNA of the CDR3: TGTGCCAGCAGCCACCTTGGACCCTATGAAAAACTGTTTTTT. The chain joins TRBV16 to TRBJ1-4, with unresolved D. The CDR3 loop spans 14 amino acids. Trimming stripped 3 bases from V and 6 bases from J, with 11 bases between. Germline V gives CDR1 KGHSY, CDR2 FQNENV.